These 3 T cell receptor beta chains share one sample of origin, sequenced in a study of OX40 agonist ivuxolimab in advanced cancers. Here immunoSEQ multiplex PCR was the method, and the copy in TCRdb shows in-frame clones only, minus some. Of just under 35,000 clones listed, around 93% were seen once; the top ten hold roughly a third. The sequences come from CD4+ or CD8+ T cells sorted from blood, collected in a trial of the OX40 agonist ivuxolimab. These receptor sequences come from an adult with an advanced solid tumor such as melanoma, head and neck, liver or kidney cancer.

J is TRBJ2-7 and V is TRBV2; D might be TRBD1 (6 bases). Germline V gene sequence: CDR1 SNHLY, CDR2 FYNNEI. V shed 8 bases and J shed 4 bases, with 15 bases lying between them. The CDR3 is 13 residues long. Here the CDR3 reads CASRDTGRYEQYF. As DNA, the CDR3 is TGTGCCAGCCGGGACACGGGGAGATACGAGCAGTACTTC.

The V call is TRBV15, the J call TRBJ2-7; TRBD2 aligns across 7 bases. Germline trimming cut 4 bases from V and 3 bases from J; bases unmatched to any gene: 0. The CDR3 runs 12 residues. Germline V gene data show CDR1 as LNHNV and CDR2 as YYDKDF (reference sequence). The CDR3 DNA follows: TGTGCCACCAGCACGGGAGGCTACGAGCAGTACTTC. This codes for CATSTGGYEQYF.

The CDR3: CASTPIGGASVHGYTF. Written as DNA, the CDR3 is TGTGCCAGCACTCCGATTGGGGGGGCGTCGGTCCATGGCTACACCTTC. The chain recombines TRBV9 with TRBJ1-2; tentative D call: TRBD1 (6 bases). Trimming shortened V by 6 bases and J by 6 bases, and 24 bases separated the two germline ends. CDR1 and CDR2 (germline): SGDLS, YYNGEE. The CDR3 is 16 amino acids.